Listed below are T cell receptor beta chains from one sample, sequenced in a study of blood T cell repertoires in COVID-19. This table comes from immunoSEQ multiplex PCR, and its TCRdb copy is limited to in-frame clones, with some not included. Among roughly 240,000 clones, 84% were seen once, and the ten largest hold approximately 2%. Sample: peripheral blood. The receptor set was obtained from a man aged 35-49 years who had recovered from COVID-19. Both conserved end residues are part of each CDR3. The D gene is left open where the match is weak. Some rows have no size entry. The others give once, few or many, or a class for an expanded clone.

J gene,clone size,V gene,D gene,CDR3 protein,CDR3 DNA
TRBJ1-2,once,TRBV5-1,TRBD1,CASSLEGAPGYTF,TGCGCCAGCAGCTTGGAGGGGGCGCCTGGCTACACCTTC
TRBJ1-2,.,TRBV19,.,CASSAEFGEMEGYTF,TGTGCCAGTAGTGCAGAGTTCGGTGAAATGGAGGGCTACACCTTC
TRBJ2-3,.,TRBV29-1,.,CSGRVLTDTQYF,TGCAGCGGCCGGGTCCTCACAGATACGCAGTATTTT
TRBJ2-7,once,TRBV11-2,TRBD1,CASSYGQAYEQYF,TGTGCCAGCAGTTACGGACAGGCCTACGAGCAGTACTTC
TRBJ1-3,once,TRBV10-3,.,CAISESAGAGNTIYF,TGTGCCATCAGTGAGTCGGCAGGGGCTGGAAACACCATATATTTT
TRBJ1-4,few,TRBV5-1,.,CASSLDPGTGGPNEKLFF,TGCGCCAGCAGCTTGGACCCGGGAACCGGGGGGCCGAATGAAAAACTGTTTTTT
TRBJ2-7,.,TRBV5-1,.,CASSLASQGRNYEQYF,TGCGCCAGCAGCTTGGCCTCGCAGGGAAGGAACTACGAGCAGTACTTC
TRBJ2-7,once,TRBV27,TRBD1,CASSLYPTTGTYEQYF,TGTGCCAGCAGTTTATACCCAACGACAGGGACCTACGAGCAGTACTTC
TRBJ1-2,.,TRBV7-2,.,CASSLSSDSPYTF,TGTGCCAGCAGCTTATCCTCGGACAGTCCCTACACCTTC
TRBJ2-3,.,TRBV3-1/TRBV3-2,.,CASSQGSNTDTQYF,TGTGCCAGCAGCCAAGGTAGTAACACAGATACGCAGTATTTT
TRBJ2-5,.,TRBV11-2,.,CASSLLGRGAIQETQYF,TGTGCCAGCAGCTTACTGGGCAGGGGCGCCATACAAGAGACCCAGTACTTC
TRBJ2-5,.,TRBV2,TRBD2,CASSVLAGGQETQYF,TGTGCCAGCAGTGTACTAGCGGGGGGCCAAGAGACCCAGTACTTC
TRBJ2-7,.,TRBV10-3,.,CAISGSTGAIQQYF,TGTGCCATCAGTGGGAGTACGGGAGCTATACAGCAGTACTTC
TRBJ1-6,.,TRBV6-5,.,CASSQQGGYGSPLHF,TGTGCCAGCAGCCAACAGGGAGGGTATGGATCACCCCTCCACTTT
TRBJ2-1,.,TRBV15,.,CATSRDWSGTKNEQFF,TGTGCCACCAGCAGAGATTGGAGCGGAACCAAGAATGAGCAGTTCTTC
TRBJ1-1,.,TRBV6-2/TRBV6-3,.,CASSYSYGETEAFF,TGTGCCAGCAGTTACTCTTACGGTGAAACTGAAGCTTTCTTT
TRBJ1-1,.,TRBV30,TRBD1,CAWSETGLNTEAFF,TGTGCCTGGAGTGAGACAGGGCTAAACACTGAAGCTTTCTTT
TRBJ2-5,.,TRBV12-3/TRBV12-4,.,CASSFSHAAQYF,TGTGCCAGCAGTTTTTCTCACGCGGCCCAGTACTTC
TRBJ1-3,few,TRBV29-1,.,CSVGERARNTIYF,TGCAGCGTCGGTGAGAGGGCTCGAAACACCATATATTTT
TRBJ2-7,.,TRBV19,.,CASGTRGGSYEQYF,TGTGCCAGTGGTACCCGCGGCGGTTCCTACGAGCAGTACTTC
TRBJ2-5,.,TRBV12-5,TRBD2,CASGLDPSTGGGETQYF,TGTGCTAGTGGTTTGGATCCGAGTACGGGGGGAGGCGAGACCCAGTACTTC
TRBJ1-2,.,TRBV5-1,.,CASSLGQGRNYGYTF,TGCGCCAGCAGCTTAGGGCAGGGAAGGAACTATGGCTACACCTTC
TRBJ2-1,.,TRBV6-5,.,CASSRDGGAYNEQFF,TGTGCCAGCAGTAGGGACGGAGGGGCCTACAATGAGCAGTTCTTC
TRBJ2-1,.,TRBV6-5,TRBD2,CASSYSSGSGYNEQFF,TGTGCCAGCAGTTACTCGAGCGGGAGTGGTTACAATGAGCAGTTCTTC
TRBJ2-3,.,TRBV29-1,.,CSVEGASDTQYF,TGCAGCGTTGAGGGGGCATCGGATACGCAGTATTTT
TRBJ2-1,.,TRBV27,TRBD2,CASSPPTSGSNEQFF,TGTGCCAGCAGCCCTCCGACTAGCGGGAGCAATGAGCAGTTCTTC